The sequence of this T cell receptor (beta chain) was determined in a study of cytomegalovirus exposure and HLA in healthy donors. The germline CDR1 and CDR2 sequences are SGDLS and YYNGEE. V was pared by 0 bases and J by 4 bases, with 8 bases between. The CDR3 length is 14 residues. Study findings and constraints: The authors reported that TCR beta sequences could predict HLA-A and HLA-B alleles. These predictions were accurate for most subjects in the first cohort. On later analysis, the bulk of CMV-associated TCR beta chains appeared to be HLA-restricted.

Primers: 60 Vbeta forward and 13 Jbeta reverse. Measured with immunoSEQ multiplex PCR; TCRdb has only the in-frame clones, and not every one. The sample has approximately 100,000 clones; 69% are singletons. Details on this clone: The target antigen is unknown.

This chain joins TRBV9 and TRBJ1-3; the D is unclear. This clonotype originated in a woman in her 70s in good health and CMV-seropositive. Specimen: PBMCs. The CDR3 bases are TGTGCCAGCAGCGTAGCTGGGCCCGGAAACACCATATATTTT. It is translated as CASSVAGPGNTIYF.